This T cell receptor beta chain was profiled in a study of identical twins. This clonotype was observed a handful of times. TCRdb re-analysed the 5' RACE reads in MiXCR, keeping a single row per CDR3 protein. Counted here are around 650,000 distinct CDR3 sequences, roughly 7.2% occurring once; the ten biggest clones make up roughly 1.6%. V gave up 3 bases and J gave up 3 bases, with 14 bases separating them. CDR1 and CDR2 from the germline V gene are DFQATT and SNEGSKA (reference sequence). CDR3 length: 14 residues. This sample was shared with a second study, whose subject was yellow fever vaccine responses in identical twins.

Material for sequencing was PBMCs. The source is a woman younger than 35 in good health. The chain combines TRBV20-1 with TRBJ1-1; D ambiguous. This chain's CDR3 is CSARPLGRDTEAFF. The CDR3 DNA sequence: TGCAGTGCTAGGCCCCTAGGTAGGGACACTGAAGCTTTCTTT.